The 31 T cell receptor beta chains presented below share a single source sample, sequenced in a study of CD8 T cells in ankylosing spondylitis. Which antigens these TCRs recognize remains unknown. MiXCR was run by TCRdb on the 5' RACE reads, yielding one entry per CDR3 protein. Of fewer than 650,000 distinct CDR3 sequences listed, roughly 13% are singletons. Findings and caveats of the study: Within ankylosing spondylitis blood, a TCR beta motif made up of roughly eight highly homologous variants appeared to be characteristic.

The specimen was blood, either unsorted or a sorted T cell fraction (not recorded which). These receptors were collected from a male donor with ankylosing spondylitis.

This clonotype was counted only a few times. The V call is TRBV5-1, the J call TRBJ2-5; 10 bases align to TRBD1. Trimming at V came to 3 bases and at J to 0 bases, leaving 5 bases not matched to a gene. CDR3 length: 16 amino acids. Germline V lookup: CDR1 SGHRS, CDR2 YFSETQ. The CDR3 loop reads CASSSRDRGYQETQYF. CDR3 in DNA: TGCGCCAGCAGCTCCCGGGACAGGGGATACCAAGAGACCCAGTACTTC.

This clonotype came up a few times. This chain joins TRBV4-2 and TRBJ2-3; unclear D gene. The length of the CDR3 is 16 residues. Trimming took 2 bases from V and 2 from J, leaving 14 bases between them. Germline V gene lookup returns CDR1 LGHNA and CDR2 YNFKEQ. Here the CDR3 DNA reads TGTGCCAGCAGCCAAAGGGCAGGAAAAAACACAGATACGCAGTATTTT. This gives the protein CASSQRAGKNTDTQYF.

This clonotype was seen a few times. The gene calls are TRBV12-3 or TRBV12-4 and TRBJ1-6; weak D call: TRBD1 (5 bases). The CDR3 length is 12 residues. Trimming stripped 4 bases from V and 10 bases from J, with 8 bases between. For the CDR3, the DNA is TGTGCCAGCAGTTGGGGCAGATCACCCCTCCACTTT. Its protein product is CASSWGRSPLHF.

CDR3 amino acids: CSVSSRFQETQYF. The CDR3 coding sequence is TGCAGTGTTTCGTCCCGGTTCCAAGAGACCCAGTACTTC. V gene TRBV20-1 combines with J gene TRBJ2-5; D gene uncertain. Germline CDR1 and CDR2: DFQATT and SNEGSKA (reference sequence). V was clipped by 7 bases and J by 1 base, with 13 bases between them. The CDR3 has 13 residues.

This clonotype was picked up a small number of times. This rearrangement joins TRBV20-1 to TRBJ1-1; D may be TRBD1 (5 bases). The CDR3 is made up of 16 amino acids. Trimming pared 3 bases from V and 1 base from J, leaving 18 bases between. Germline V gene sequence: CDR1 DFQATT, CDR2 SNEGSKA (reference sequence). The CDR3 DNA is TGCAGTGCTAGCGGGGGGAGAGGGTCCTGGAACACTGAAGCTTTCTTT. This translates into CSASGGRGSWNTEAFF.

A few counts support this clonotype. V usage is TRBV12-3 or TRBV12-4 and J usage is TRBJ2-2; 9 bases fit TRBD1. CDR3 length: 15 amino acids. V lost 7 bases, J lost 2 bases, and 5 bases stayed unmatched. For the CDR3, the DNA is TGTGCCAGCACCTGGGACAGGGCCAACACCGGGGAGCTGTTTTTT. This gives the protein CASTWDRANTGELFF.

The CDR3 DNA sequence: TGTGCCAGCAGTACAAAGATCAGCTCCTATAATTCACCCCTCCACTTT. Encoded protein: CASSTKISSYNSPLHF. The chain joins TRBV27 to TRBJ1-6, with D hard to call. The germline V and J ends were trimmed by 5 bases and 0 bases, with 11 bases remaining between them. The CDR3 is made up of 16 amino acids. The germline V gene encodes CDR1 MNHEY and CDR2 SMNVEV (reference sequence).

In this sample, this clonotype turned up a few times. The chain employs TRBV28 and TRBJ2-7; 9 bases match TRBD1. Germline trimming cut 4 bases from V and 2 bases from J; bases unmatched to any gene: 6. CDR3 length equals 15 residues. Germline values: CDR1 MDHEN, CDR2 SYDVKM. The CDR3 DNA sequence: TGTGCCAGCAGTTCAACCCGGACAGGGGCCTACGAGCAGTACTTC. Its translation: CASSSTRTGAYEQYF.

The V gene is TRBV10-3, the J gene TRBJ2-7; D uncertain. V lost 6 bases and J 0 bases, leaving 9 bases between the germline ends. Germline values: CDR1 ENHRY, CDR2 SYGVKD. The CDR3 is 13 amino acids. The CDR3 nucleotides are TGTGCCATCAGAGATCAAAGCTCCTACGAGCAGTACGTC. This encodes CAIRDQSSYEQYV.

In this sample, this clonotype turned up many times. The V and J genes are TRBV15 and TRBJ2-7, with D uncertain. CDR3 length equals 14 residues. Germline CDR1 and CDR2: LNHNV and YYDKDF (reference sequence). V dropped 5 bases and J dropped 1 base, with 12 bases sitting between them. CDR3 protein: CATSPRLSSYEQYV. The CDR3 nucleotides are TGTGCCACCAGCCCCAGACTTTCATCCTACGAGCAGTACGTC.

The chain carries TRBV18 and TRBJ2-5; 10 bases map to TRBD2. CDR3 length equals 16 residues. Germline assignment: CDR1 KGHSH and CDR2 LQKENI. The ends lost 4 bases at V and 4 bases at J; junction bases unmatched: 9. CDR3 bases: TGTGCCAGCTCACAGCTAGCGGGAGAGGTTGGAGAGACCCAGTACTTC. Its translation is CASSQLAGEVGETQYF.

V usage is TRBV10-3 and J usage is TRBJ2-7; tentatively, D is TRBD1 or TRBD2 (5 bases each). The germline V and J ends were trimmed by 3 bases and 4 bases, with 16 bases remaining between them. Germline CDR1 ENHRY, CDR2 SYGVKD. The CDR3 spans 15 residues. Here the CDR3 DNA reads TGTGCCATCAGTGACTCGGGGCTAGGAGAATACGAGCAGTACGTC. It specifies CAISDSGLGEYEQYV.

This clonotype was seen a handful of times. V and J are TRBV5-6 and TRBJ2-1, with TRBD2 matching 10 bases. The CDR3 spans 18 residues. The germline V gene has CDR1 SGHDT and CDR2 YYEEEE. Trimming at V came to 0 bases and at J to 3 bases, leaving 9 bases not matched to a gene. CDR3 protein: CASSLAGASGSIYNEQFF. In DNA, the CDR3 is TGTGCCAGCAGCTTGGCGGGGGCTAGCGGGAGTATCTACAATGAGCAGTTCTTC.

Only a few counts were recorded for this clonotype. This chain links TRBV24-1 with TRBJ2-1, with D tentatively TRBD2 (5 bases). This CDR3 is built from 16 residues. V was pared by 4 bases and J by 0 bases, with 12 bases between. The V gene's germline CDR1 is KGHDR and CDR2 SFDVKD. The CDR3 reads CATSEVATSSYNEQFF. CDR3 DNA: TGTGCCACCAGTGAAGTAGCGACCAGCTCCTACAATGAGCAGTTCTTC.

This clonotype was counted a few times. The V gene is TRBV5-1, the J gene TRBJ1-3; D not resolved. CDR3 size: 15 residues. The germline gives CDR1 SGHRS, CDR2 YFSETQ. V gave up 4 bases and J gave up 5 bases, with 16 bases separating them. CDR3 amino acids: CASSNSGETRNTIYF. CDR3 DNA sequence: TGCGCCAGCAGCAACAGCGGAGAGACAAGAAACACCATATATTTT.

V usage is TRBV5-1 and J usage is TRBJ2-2; no firm D call. V was cut by 2 bases and J by 0 bases, with 8 bases left in between. Germline V gene sequence: CDR1 SGHRS, CDR2 YFSETQ. There are 15 residues in the CDR3. CDR3 amino acids: CASSFTDPNTGELFF. In DNA, the CDR3 is TGCGCCAGCAGCTTCACGGACCCGAACACCGGGGAGCTGTTTTTT.

The J gene is TRBJ2-3, the V gene TRBV18, with D possibly called TRBD1 or TRBD2 (5 bases each). V was pared by 2 bases and J by 4 bases, with 13 bases between. The germline V gene has CDR1 KGHSH and CDR2 LQKENI. CDR3 size: 15 residues. The CDR3 DNA sequence: TGTGCCAGCTCACCAACGGCAGGGCGGGCAGATACGCAGTATTTT. It codes for CASSPTAGRADTQYF.

In its sample, this clonotype was seen a few times. The V gene is TRBV5-1, the J gene TRBJ2-2; 7 positions agree with TRBD1. Germline V gene lookup returns CDR1 SGHRS and CDR2 YFSETQ. CDR3 length: 15 amino acids. V dropped 4 bases and J dropped 1; count of bases not matched to a gene: 4. The CDR3 is CASSHGQENTGELFF. In DNA, the CDR3 is TGCGCCAGCAGCCATGGACAGGAGAACACCGGGGAGCTGTTTTTT.

The rearrangement joins TRBV20-1 to TRBJ2-1; 9 bases map to TRBD2. Trimming at V came to 6 bases and at J to 7 bases, leaving 10 bases not matched to a gene. This CDR3 spans 14 amino acids. In germline, CDR1 is DFQATT, CDR2 SNEGSKA (reference sequence). The CDR3 protein is CSALAAGGDNEQFF. The CDR3 coding sequence is TGCAGTGCCCTTGCCGCGGGAGGGGATAATGAGCAGTTCTTC.

This clonotype appeared a few times. V gene TRBV6-5 combines with J gene TRBJ2-1, with 9 bases aligning to TRBD2. This CDR3 has 14 residues. Trimming removed 2 bases from V and 5 bases from J; junction bases left unmatched: 1. Germline values: CDR1 MNHEY, CDR2 SVGAGI. DNA of the CDR3: TGTGCCAGCAGTTACGGCGGGAGGGACAATGAGCAGTTCTTC. Protein: CASSYGGRDNEQFF.

This clonotype was counted ten times or more. CDR3 nucleotide sequence: TGTGCCAGCAGCTTATTGGGGTCTACGAACACTGAAGCTTTCTTT. It codes for CASSLLGSTNTEAFF. This chain uses TRBV7-2 with TRBJ1-1; D ambiguous. The CDR3 is 15 amino acids. V lost 2 bases and J 1 base, leaving 11 bases between the germline ends. Germline CDR1 and CDR2: SGHTA and FQGNSA. Combining the CDR3 with reference TRBV7-2 and TRBJ1-1 gives the whole variable domain GAGVSQSPSNKVTEKGKDVELRCDPISGHTALYWYRQSLGQGLEFLIYFQGNSAPDKSGLPSDRFSAERTGGSVSTLTIQRTQQEDSAVYLCASSLLGSTNTEAFFGQGTRLTVV.

The chain is built from TRBV5-1 and TRBJ2-7; the D is unclear. Trimming cost V 4 bases and J 7 bases, with 24 bases left between them. The V gene's germline CDR1 is SGHRS and CDR2 YFSETQ. The CDR3 is 16 amino acids. In nucleotides, the CDR3 is TGCGCCAGCAGCCCGGAATCCCCTAACGGCCTGGGTGAGCAGTACGTC. Encoded protein: CASSPESPNGLGEQYV.

This clonotype was detected many times. The rearrangement links TRBV5-5 to TRBJ2-7; D uncertain. The CDR3 runs to 14 residues. The germline V gene has CDR1 SGHKS and CDR2 YYEKEE (reference sequence). Trimming stripped 1 base from V and 0 bases from J, with 8 bases between. CDR3 sequence (DNA): TGTGCCAGCAGCTTGTTTTTGGCCTCCTACGAGCAGTACGTC. Protein product: CASSLFLASYEQYV.

This clonotype showed up just a few times. V and J are TRBV15 and TRBJ2-7; D is ambiguous. V was cut by 0 bases and J by 4 bases, with 7 bases left in between. Looked up from germline, CDR1 is LNHNV and CDR2 is YYDKDF (reference sequence). There are 13 residues in the CDR3. The CDR3 here is CATSRDLAYEQYV. In DNA form, the CDR3 reads TGTGCCACCAGCAGAGATCTGGCGTACGAGCAGTACGTC.

V gene TRBV20-1 combines with J gene TRBJ2-1; D perhaps matches TRBD2 (5 bases). V lost 2 bases and J lost 2, with 13 bases in between. The germline CDR1 and CDR2 sequences are DFQATT and SNEGSKA (reference sequence). This CDR3 is built from 15 residues. CDR3 nucleotides: TGCAGTGCTAGAAGACCGGCGGGCGCCTACAATGAGCAGTTCTTC. Its translation is CSARRPAGAYNEQFF.

The V gene is TRBV7-8, the J gene TRBJ2-3; 9 positions match TRBD1. Germline assignment: CDR1 SGHVS and CDR2 FQNEAQ. CDR3 length equals 14 residues. V shed 4 bases, J shed 6 bases, and the junction held 5 bases outside the gene matches. CDR3 loop: CASSWTGEGDTQYF. CDR3 bases: TGTGCCAGCAGCTGGACAGGGGAGGGGGATACGCAGTATTTT.

This clonotype was seen a few times. V usage is TRBV2 and J usage is TRBJ1-6; D is unclear. The V end was cut by 7 bases, the J end by 0 bases, with 7 bases between. The CDR3 is made up of 14 amino acids. From germline, CDR1 is SNHLY and CDR2 FYNNEI. The CDR3 DNA follows: TGTGCCAGCACAGGAGGCTCCTATAATTCACCCCTCCACTTT. This gives the protein CASTGGSYNSPLHF.

The V call is TRBV5-1, the J call TRBJ2-1; 10 bases line up with TRBD2. CDR1 is SGHRS and CDR2 is YFSETQ in the germline V gene. The CDR3 has 18 residues. The trim removed 4 bases at V and 7 bases at J, leaving 17 bases unmatched. The CDR3 DNA follows: TGCGCCAGCAGCCCGTGGGTTTCTAGCGGGAGATTAAGGAATGAGCAGTTCTTC. The encoded protein is CASSPWVSSGRLRNEQFF.

This clonotype was recorded a few times. This chain links TRBV21-1 with TRBJ1-3; no check of the table's D call, TRBD1, against the DNA was made. TRBV21-1 is annotated as a pseudogene. This CDR3 has 18 amino acids. CDR3 nucleotides: TGTGCCAGCAGCAAAGGTACAGGGGGGTCCTTCTCTGGAAACACCATATATTTT. This codes for CASSKGTGGSFSGNTIYF.

This clonotype showed up just a few times. CDR3 bases: TGTGCCAGCAGCCCCTCTTTGACTAGCGGTAGCACAGATACGCAGTATTTT. It encodes CASSPSLTSGSTDTQYF. This chain uses TRBV7-9 with TRBJ2-3; 9 bases are a match to TRBD2. Germline assignment: CDR1 SEHNR and CDR2 FQNEAQ (reference sequence). V lost 5 bases and J lost 0; bases outside the gene matches: 9. The CDR3 runs 17 residues.

This clonotype was observed a handful of times. The genes are TRBV6-5 and TRBJ1-5; no definite D call. There are 16 residues in the CDR3. CDR1 is MNHEY and CDR2 is SVGAGI in the germline V gene. Trimming took off 2 bases at V and 0 bases at J, with 11 bases between the two ends. CDR3 residues: CASSYPELRSNQPQHF. The CDR3 nucleotides read TGTGCCAGCAGTTACCCGGAGCTCCGTAGCAATCAGCCCCAGCATTTT.